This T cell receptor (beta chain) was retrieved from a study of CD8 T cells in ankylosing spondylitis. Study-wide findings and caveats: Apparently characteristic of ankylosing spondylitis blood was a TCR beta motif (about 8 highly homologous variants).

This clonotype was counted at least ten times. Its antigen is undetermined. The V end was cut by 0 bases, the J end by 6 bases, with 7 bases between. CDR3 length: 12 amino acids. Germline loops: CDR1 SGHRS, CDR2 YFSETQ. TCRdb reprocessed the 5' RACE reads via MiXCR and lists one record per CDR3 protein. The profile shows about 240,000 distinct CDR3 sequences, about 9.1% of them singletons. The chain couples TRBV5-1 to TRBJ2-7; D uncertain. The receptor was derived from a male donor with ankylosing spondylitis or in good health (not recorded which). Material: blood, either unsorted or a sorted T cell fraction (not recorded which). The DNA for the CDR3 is TGCGCCAGCAGCTTGGGCCAGGCCGAGCAGTACTTC. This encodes CASSLGQAEQYF.